This TCR beta chain is drawn from a study of blood T cells in healthy people across ages. A second 7 to 11 cycle PCR used barcoded and J-beta primers. MiXCR was run by TCRdb on the 5' RACE reads, yielding one entry per CDR3 protein. Among 380,000 or so distinct CDR3 sequences listed, about 49% were seen once. The germline V gene has CDR1 LGHNA and CDR2 YNFKEQ. V lost 1 base and J lost 5, with 12 bases in between. This CDR3 region has 15 residues. This clonotype was detected many times. Source material: blood. The TCR comes from a man in his fifties or sixties in good health. The rearrangement links TRBV4-2 to TRBJ2-1; TRBD2 is a possible D gene (5 bases). The CDR3 DNA reads as TGTGCCAGCAGCCAAGGTAGCGACCCGGACAATGAGCAGTTCTTC. This gives the protein CASSQGSDPDNEQFF.